This T cell receptor beta chain was sequenced in a study of cytomegalovirus exposure and HLA in healthy donors. This CDR3 has 14 residues. The V end lost 1 base, the J end lost 4 bases, and 10 bases lay between the germline ends. CDR1 is SEHNR and CDR2 is FQNEAQ in the germline V gene (reference sequence). In the PCR, 60 Vbeta and 13 Jbeta primers were used. Sequencing was performed with immunoSEQ multiplex PCR; in TCRdb, only in-frame clones are kept and a portion is missing. Its table lists 75,000 to 85,000 clones. The gene calls are TRBV7-9 and TRBJ1-2; D remains unclear. Specimen: PBMCs. The receptor's source is a man aged 50 to 59 in good health and CMV-seronegative. CDR3 nucleotide sequence: TGTGCCAGCAGCTTAGAGGATGGGAGCTATGGCTACACCTTC. This encodes CASSLEDGSYGYTF.